Sequencing of this TCR beta chain was carried out in a study of blood T cell repertoires in COVID-19. Overall study context: Some COVID-19 samples were acute and others convalescent; all came from the United States, Italy and Spain. The cDNA or gDNA used as material had been derived from T cells, B-cell-depleted T cells, or PBMCs.

This CDR3 region has 19 residues. CDR1 is MGHRA, CDR2 YSYEKL, per germline. With 0 bases clipped from V and 7 bases from J, the junction kept 21 bases outside the gene matches. Under the authors' procedure: Estimation of nucleated cell counts relied on the amplification of reference gene primers. Here immunoSEQ multiplex PCR was the method, and the copy in TCRdb shows in-frame clones only, minus some. The V and J calls and clone size come from that table; D and trimming were worked out from the DNA. This sample has 110,000 to 150,000 clones, with just under 90% found just once. Specimen: peripheral blood. The sequence came from a woman between 40 and 50 years old with acute or convalescent COVID-19. This sequence joins TRBV4-1 and TRBJ2-7; 7 nucleotides align to TRBD1. In nucleotides, the CDR3 is TGCGCCAGCAGCCAAGATCGGAGAGATTTAGTGACAGGGTCGGGGGAGCAGTACTTC. The encoded protein is CASSQDRRDLVTGSGEQYF.